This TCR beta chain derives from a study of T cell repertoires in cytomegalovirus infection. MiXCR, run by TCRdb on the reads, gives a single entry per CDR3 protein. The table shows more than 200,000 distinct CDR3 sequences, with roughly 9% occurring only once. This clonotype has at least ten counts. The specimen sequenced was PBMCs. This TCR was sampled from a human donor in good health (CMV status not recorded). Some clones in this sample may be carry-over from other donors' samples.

CDR3 DNA: TGTGCCAGCAGGAGGGGGGCGGGAGAAGCTTTCTTT. Its translation is CASRRGAGEAFF. The V and J genes are TRBV11-2 and TRBJ1-1; D may be TRBD1 (6 bases). This CDR3 has 12 amino acids. V was cut by 6 bases and J by 8 bases, with 13 bases left in between. Germline-derived CDR1 and CDR2 are SGHAT and FQNNGV.